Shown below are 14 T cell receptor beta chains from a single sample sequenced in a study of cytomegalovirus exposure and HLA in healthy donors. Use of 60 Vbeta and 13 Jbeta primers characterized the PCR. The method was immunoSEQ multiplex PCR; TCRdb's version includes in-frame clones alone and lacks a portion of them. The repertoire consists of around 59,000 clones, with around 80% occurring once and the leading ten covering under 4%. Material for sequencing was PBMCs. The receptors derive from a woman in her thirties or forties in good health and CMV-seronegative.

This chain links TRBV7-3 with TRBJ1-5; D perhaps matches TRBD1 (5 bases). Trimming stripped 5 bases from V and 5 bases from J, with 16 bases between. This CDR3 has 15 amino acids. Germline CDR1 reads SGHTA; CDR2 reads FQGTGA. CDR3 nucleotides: TGTGCCAGCAGCCCCTCGACAGCCATTCATCAGCCCCAGCATTTT. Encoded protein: CASSPSTAIHQPQHF.

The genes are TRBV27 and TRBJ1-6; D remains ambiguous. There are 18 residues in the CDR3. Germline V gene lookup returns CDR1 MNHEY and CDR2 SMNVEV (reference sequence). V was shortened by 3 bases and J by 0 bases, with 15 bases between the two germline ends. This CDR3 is CASSFAAAHSSYNSPLHF. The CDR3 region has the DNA TGTGCCAGCAGTTTTGCCGCGGCCCATAGCTCCTATAATTCACCCCTCCACTTT.

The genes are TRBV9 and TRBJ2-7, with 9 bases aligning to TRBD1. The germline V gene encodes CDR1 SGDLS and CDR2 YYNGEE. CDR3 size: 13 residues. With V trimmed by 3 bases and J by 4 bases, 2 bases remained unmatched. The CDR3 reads CASSAGTGYEQYF. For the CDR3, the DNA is TGTGCCAGCAGCGCCGGGACAGGGTACGAGCAGTACTTC.

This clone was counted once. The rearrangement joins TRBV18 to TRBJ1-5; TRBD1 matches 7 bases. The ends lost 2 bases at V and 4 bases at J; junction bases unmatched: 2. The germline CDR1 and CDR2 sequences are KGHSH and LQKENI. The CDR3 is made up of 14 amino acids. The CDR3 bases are TGTGCCAGCTCACCAGCGGGACAGAATCAGCCCCAGCATTTT. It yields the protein CASSPAGQNQPQHF. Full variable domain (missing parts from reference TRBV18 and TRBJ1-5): NAGVMQNPRHLVRRRGQEARLRCSPMKGHSHVYWYRQLPEEGLKFMVYLQKENIIDESGMPKERFSAEFPKEGPSILRIQQVVRGDSAAYFCASSPAGQNQPQHFGDGTRLSIL.

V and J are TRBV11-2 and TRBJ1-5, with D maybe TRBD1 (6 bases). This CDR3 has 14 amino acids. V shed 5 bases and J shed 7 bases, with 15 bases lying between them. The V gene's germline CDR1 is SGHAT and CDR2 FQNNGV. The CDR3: CASSQIQGEQPQHF. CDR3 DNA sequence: TGTGCCAGCAGCCAAATACAGGGAGAGCAGCCCCAGCATTTT.

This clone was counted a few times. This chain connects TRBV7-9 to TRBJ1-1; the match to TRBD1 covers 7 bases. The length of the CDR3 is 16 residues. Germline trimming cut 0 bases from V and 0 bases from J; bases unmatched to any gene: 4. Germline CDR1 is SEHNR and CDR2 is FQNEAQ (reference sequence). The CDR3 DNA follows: TGTGCCAGCAGCTTAGCCGGGCAGGGGGTGAACACTGAAGCTTTCTTT. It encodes CASSLAGQGVNTEAFF.

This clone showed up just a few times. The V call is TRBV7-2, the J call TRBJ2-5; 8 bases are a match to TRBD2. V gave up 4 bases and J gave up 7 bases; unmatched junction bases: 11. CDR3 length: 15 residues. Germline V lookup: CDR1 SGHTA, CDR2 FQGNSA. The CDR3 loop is CASSSLGRAVGTQYF. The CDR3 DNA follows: TGTGCCAGCAGCTCCCTCGGGAGGGCCGTCGGGACCCAGTACTTC.

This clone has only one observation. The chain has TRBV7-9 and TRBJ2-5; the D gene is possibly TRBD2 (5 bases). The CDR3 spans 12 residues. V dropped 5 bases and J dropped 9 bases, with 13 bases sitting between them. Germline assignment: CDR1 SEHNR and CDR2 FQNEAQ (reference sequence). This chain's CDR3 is CASSLSPGAQYF. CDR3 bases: TGTGCCAGCAGCCTCTCCCCCGGGGCCCAGTACTTC.

The CDR3 spells CASSLAGGIRETQYF. The CDR3 nucleotides read TGCGCCAGCAGCTTGGCGGGCGGGATAAGGGAGACCCAGTACTTC. This chain connects TRBV5-1 to TRBJ2-5; D possibly corresponds to TRBD2 (6 bases). Trimming took off 0 bases at V and 5 bases at J, with 14 bases between the two ends. This CDR3 has 15 residues. CDR1 and CDR2 from the germline V gene are SGHRS and YFSETQ.

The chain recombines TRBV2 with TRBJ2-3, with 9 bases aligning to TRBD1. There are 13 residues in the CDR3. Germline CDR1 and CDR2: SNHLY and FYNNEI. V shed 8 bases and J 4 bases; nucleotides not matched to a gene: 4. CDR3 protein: CASYRGLADTQYF. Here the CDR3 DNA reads TGTGCCAGCTACAGGGGGCTCGCAGATACGCAGTATTTT.

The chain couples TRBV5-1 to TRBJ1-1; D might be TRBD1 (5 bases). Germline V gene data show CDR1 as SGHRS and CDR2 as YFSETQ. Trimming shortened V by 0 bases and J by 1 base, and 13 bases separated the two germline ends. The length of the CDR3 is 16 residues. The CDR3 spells CASSLALGGSNTEAFF. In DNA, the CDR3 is TGCGCCAGCAGCTTGGCCTTGGGGGGTTCGAACACTGAAGCTTTCTTT.

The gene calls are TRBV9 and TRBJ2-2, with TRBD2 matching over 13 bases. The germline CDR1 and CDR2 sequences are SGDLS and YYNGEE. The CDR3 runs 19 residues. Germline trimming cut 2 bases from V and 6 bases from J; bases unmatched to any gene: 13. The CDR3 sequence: CASSVGLILAGGPAGELFF. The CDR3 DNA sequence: TGTGCCAGCAGCGTCGGACTTATACTAGCGGGAGGGCCCGCCGGGGAGCTGTTTTTT.

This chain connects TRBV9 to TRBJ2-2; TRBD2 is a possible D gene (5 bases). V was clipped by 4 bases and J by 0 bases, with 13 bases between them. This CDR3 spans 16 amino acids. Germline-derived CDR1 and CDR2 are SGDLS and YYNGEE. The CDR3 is CASSSQSGTNTGELFF. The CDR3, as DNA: TGTGCCAGCAGCTCTCAGAGCGGAACGAACACCGGGGAGCTGTTTTTT.

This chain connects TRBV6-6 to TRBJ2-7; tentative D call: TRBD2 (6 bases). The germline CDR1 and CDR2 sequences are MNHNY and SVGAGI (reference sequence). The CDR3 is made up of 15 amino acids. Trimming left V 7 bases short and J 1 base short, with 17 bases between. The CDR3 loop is CASTLSGTGSYEQYF. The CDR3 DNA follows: TGTGCCAGCACCTTATCCGGGACTGGGTCCTACGAGCAGTACTTC.